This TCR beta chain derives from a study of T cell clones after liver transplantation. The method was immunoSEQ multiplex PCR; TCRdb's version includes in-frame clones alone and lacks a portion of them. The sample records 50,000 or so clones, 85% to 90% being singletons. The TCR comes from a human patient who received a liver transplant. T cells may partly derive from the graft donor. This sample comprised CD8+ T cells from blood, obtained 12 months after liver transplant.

The DNA for the CDR3 is TGTGCCAGCAGCCTCCTAGTCGGGACGGATACAATGAACACTGAAGCTTTCTTT. The encoded protein is CASSLLVGTDTMNTEAFF. The chain uses TRBV7-2 and TRBJ1-1, with a tentative D call TRBD1 (5 bases). The CDR3 is made up of 18 amino acids. The V end lost 5 bases, the J end lost 0 bases, and 22 bases lay between the germline ends. CDR1 and CDR2 from the germline V gene are SGHTA and FQGNSA.